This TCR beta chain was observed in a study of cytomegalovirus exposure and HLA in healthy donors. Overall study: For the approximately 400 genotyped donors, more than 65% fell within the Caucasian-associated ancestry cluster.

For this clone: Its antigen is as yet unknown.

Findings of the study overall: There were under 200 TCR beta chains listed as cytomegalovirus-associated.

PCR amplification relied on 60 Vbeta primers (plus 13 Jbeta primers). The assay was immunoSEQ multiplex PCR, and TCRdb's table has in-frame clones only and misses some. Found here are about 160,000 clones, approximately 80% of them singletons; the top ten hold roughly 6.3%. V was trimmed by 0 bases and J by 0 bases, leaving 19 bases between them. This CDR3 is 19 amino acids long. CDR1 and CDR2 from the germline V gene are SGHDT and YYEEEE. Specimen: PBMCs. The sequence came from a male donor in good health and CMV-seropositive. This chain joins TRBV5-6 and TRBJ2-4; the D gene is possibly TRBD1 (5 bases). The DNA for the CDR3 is TGTGCCAGCAGCTTGGGGCCCTGGGGTCTCAGGGTAGCCAAAAACATTCAGTACTTC. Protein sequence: CASSLGPWGLRVAKNIQYF. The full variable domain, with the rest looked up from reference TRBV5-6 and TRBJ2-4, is DAGVTQSPTHLIKTRGQQVTLRCSPKSGHDTVSWYQQALGQGPQFIFQYYEEEERQRGNFPDRFSGHQFPNYSSELNVNALLLGDSALYLCASSLGPWGLRVAKNIQYFGAGTRLSVL.